One sample yielded the 5 T cell receptor beta chains listed below, sequenced in a study of tumor and adjacent non-tumor tissue in lung cancer (dated by TCRdb to the late 2010s). Preparation of the library involved multiplex PCR. The sequencer was an Illumina HiSeq 2500. TCRbeta libraries were built by three rounds of nested PCR using primers (Table S4), following protocols modified from ARM-PCR. Starting from the raw public reads, TCRdb applied fastp trimming at Q25, assembled clones with MiXCR and retained in-frame beta chains. For every CDR3 protein sequence, its rows merge into one entry that carries the most common genes and DNA. The sample table shows roughly 200,000 distinct CDR3 sequences, and less than 80% are seen once. The ten most abundant clones make up almost 25% of the sample. RNA was isolated from bulk unsorted tissue, and RNA quality was assessed with a NanoDrop ND-1000 and an Agilent 2100.

Sequences were obtained from lung tumor tissue. These receptor sequences come from a man in his 60s with non-small cell lung cancer.

About this clonotype: At one of its ends the junction is not consistent with the germline gene, which may arise from a read error. The chain combines TRBV11-3 with TRBJ2-2; tentative D call: TRBD2 (5 bases). Germline loops: CDR1 SGHNT, CDR2 YENEEA. The CDR3 spans 17 residues. This chain's CDR3 is CGSSLDLDIGYTGELFF. CDR3 DNA: TGTGGCAGCAGCTTAGATTTAGACATAGGATATACCGGGGAGCTGTTTTTC.

On this clonotype itself: At one end the junction does not follow the germline gene, possibly because of a read error. The chain combines TRBV11-2 with TRBJ1-1; a possible D gene is TRBD1 (6 bases). CDR1 is SGHAT and CDR2 is FQNNGV in the germline V gene. CDR3 length: 14 residues. CDR3 sequence reads: CASLPGHQNTEVFF. The CDR3 DNA is TGTGCCAGTCTACCGGGACACCAGAACACTGAAGTTTTCTTT.

On this clonotype: With a much larger clone just one base away, this may be a read error. The genes are TRBV12-3 or TRBV12-4 and TRBJ2-5; D perhaps matches TRBD1 (5 bases). V shed 3 bases and J shed 9 bases, with 17 bases lying between them. The CDR3 is 14 amino acids. The CDR3 reads CASSLQGSRVAQYF. DNA for the CDR3: TGTGCCAGCAGTTTGCAGGGCTCCCGGGTGGCCCAGTACTTC.

The CDR3 bases are TGTGCCGGAGCGGGACTTTACATAGATACGCAGTATTTT. Translating gives CAGAGLYIDTQYF. V is TRBV6-1 and J is TRBJ2-3; 7 bases are a match to TRBD2. V trimming: 11 bases; J trimming: 5 bases; junction bases outside the gene matches: 10. Per the germline V gene, CDR1 is MNHNS and CDR2 is SASEGT. The CDR3 is 13 residues long.

About this clonotype itself: The junction does not match germline at one end; this may be a read error. The chain carries TRBV20-1 and TRBJ1-1; D is uncertain. Germline CDR1 DFQATT, CDR2 SNEGSKA (reference sequence). The CDR3 contains 13 residues. CDR3 residues: CNARVRDITEAFF. CDR3 coding DNA: TGCAATGCTAGAGTCCGAGATATCACTGAAGCTTTCTTT.